One sample yielded the 8 T cell receptor beta chains listed below, sequenced in a study of blood T cell repertoires in COVID-19. The repertoire was sequenced with immunoSEQ multiplex PCR; TCRdb's copy has only in-frame clones and lacks some. The table lists around 94,000 clones, around 90% of them singletons. What was sequenced was peripheral blood. These receptors originate from a woman aged 50 to 65 with COVID-19, enrolled during active disease.

V is TRBV19 and J is TRBJ2-1; 9 bases fit TRBD1. The CDR3 loop spans 14 amino acids. The germline gives CDR1 LNHDA, CDR2 SQIVND (reference sequence). J was trimmed by 7 bases and V by 5 bases; bases with no gene match: 6. The CDR3, as DNA: TGTGCCAGTAGTCGCTACAGGGGGCAGAATGAGCAGTTCTTC. Translating it yields CASSRYRGQNEQFF.

J is TRBJ2-3 and V is TRBV11-3; 10 bases agree with TRBD2. Germline CDR1 reads SGHNT; CDR2 reads YENEEA. The CDR3 contains 19 residues. CDR3 nucleotides: TGTGTCGAGCACCATCCAGCGGGGGGGCTAGCCCCTAGCACAGATACGCAGTATTTT. Amino acids: CVEHHPAGGLAPSTDTQYF. The full variable domain, completed using reference TRBV11-3 and TRBJ2-3, is EAGVVQSPRYKIIEKKQPVAFWCNPISGHNTLYWYLQNLGQGPELLIRYENEEAVDDSQLPKDRFSAERLKGVDSTLKIQPAELGDSAVYLCVEHHPAGGLAPSTDTQYFGPGTRLTVL.

The chain has TRBV7-6 and TRBJ2-3; 8 positions agree with TRBD2. V shed 1 base, J shed 0 bases, and the junction held 6 bases outside the gene matches. The CDR3 extends over 17 amino acids. Germline assignment: CDR1 SGHVS and CDR2 FNYEAQ. In nucleotides, the CDR3 is TGTGCCAGCAGCTTAGGACCAGCGGGGGCCAGCACAGATACGCAGTATTTT. Translated, it gives CASSLGPAGASTDTQYF.

The gene calls are TRBV10-2 and TRBJ1-5; 7 positions match TRBD1. Germline lookup yields CDR1 WSHSY and CDR2 SAAADI. This CDR3 comprises 15 residues. V gave up 2 bases and J gave up 2 bases; unmatched junction bases: 3. The CDR3 DNA follows: TGCGCCAGCAGTGAGGGCACAGGGGGCAATCAGCCCCAGCATTTT. It is translated as CASSEGTGGNQPQHF.

This sequence joins TRBV5-1 and TRBJ1-2; TRBD1 is a possible D gene (6 bases). Germline CDR1 is SGHRS and CDR2 is YFSETQ. The CDR3 contains 15 residues. With 5 bases removed from V and 3 bases from J, the gap between germline ends came to 17 bases. The CDR3 sequence: CASRFQRGADYGYTF. As DNA, the CDR3 is TGCGCCAGCAGATTTCAGCGGGGGGCCGACTATGGCTACACCTTC.

This sequence joins TRBV19 and TRBJ1-2; 8 bases fit TRBD1. There are 13 residues in the CDR3. The germline gives CDR1 LNHDA, CDR2 SQIVND (reference sequence). The junction had 8 bases not matched to a gene; V was cut back by 7 bases and J by 7 bases. This CDR3 is CASIPPGGSGYTF. The DNA for the CDR3 is TGTGCCAGTATTCCCCCAGGGGGCTCTGGCTACACCTTC.

J is TRBJ1-2 and V is TRBV6-5; D is perhaps TRBD1 (5 bases). V was trimmed by 5 bases and J by 5 bases, leaving 12 bases between them. CDR3 length equals 13 residues. Germline loops: CDR1 MNHEY, CDR2 SVGAGI. In DNA form, the CDR3 reads TGTGCCAGCAGTCCGACAGAGTCTTATGGCTACACCTTC. Translated: CASSPTESYGYTF.

In DNA, the CDR3 is TGTGCCAGCAGCTCCGGGCAGGGGCTAAGAAATCAGCCCCAGCATTTT. Translated: CASSSGQGLRNQPQHF. The chain couples TRBV13 to TRBJ1-5, with D tentatively TRBD1 (6 bases). CDR3 length: 16 residues. CDR1 is PRHDT and CDR2 is FYEKMQ in the germline V gene (reference sequence). Between the trimmed V and J ends, which lost 4 bases and 4 bases, there was a span of 17 bases. Full variable domain (outside the CDR3, taken from reference TRBV13 and TRBJ1-5): AAGVIQSPRHLIKEKRETATLKCYPIPRHDTVYWYQQGPGQDPQFLISFYEKMQSDKGSIPDRFSAQQFSDYHSELNMSSLELGDSALYFCASSSGQGLRNQPQHFGDGTRLSIL.